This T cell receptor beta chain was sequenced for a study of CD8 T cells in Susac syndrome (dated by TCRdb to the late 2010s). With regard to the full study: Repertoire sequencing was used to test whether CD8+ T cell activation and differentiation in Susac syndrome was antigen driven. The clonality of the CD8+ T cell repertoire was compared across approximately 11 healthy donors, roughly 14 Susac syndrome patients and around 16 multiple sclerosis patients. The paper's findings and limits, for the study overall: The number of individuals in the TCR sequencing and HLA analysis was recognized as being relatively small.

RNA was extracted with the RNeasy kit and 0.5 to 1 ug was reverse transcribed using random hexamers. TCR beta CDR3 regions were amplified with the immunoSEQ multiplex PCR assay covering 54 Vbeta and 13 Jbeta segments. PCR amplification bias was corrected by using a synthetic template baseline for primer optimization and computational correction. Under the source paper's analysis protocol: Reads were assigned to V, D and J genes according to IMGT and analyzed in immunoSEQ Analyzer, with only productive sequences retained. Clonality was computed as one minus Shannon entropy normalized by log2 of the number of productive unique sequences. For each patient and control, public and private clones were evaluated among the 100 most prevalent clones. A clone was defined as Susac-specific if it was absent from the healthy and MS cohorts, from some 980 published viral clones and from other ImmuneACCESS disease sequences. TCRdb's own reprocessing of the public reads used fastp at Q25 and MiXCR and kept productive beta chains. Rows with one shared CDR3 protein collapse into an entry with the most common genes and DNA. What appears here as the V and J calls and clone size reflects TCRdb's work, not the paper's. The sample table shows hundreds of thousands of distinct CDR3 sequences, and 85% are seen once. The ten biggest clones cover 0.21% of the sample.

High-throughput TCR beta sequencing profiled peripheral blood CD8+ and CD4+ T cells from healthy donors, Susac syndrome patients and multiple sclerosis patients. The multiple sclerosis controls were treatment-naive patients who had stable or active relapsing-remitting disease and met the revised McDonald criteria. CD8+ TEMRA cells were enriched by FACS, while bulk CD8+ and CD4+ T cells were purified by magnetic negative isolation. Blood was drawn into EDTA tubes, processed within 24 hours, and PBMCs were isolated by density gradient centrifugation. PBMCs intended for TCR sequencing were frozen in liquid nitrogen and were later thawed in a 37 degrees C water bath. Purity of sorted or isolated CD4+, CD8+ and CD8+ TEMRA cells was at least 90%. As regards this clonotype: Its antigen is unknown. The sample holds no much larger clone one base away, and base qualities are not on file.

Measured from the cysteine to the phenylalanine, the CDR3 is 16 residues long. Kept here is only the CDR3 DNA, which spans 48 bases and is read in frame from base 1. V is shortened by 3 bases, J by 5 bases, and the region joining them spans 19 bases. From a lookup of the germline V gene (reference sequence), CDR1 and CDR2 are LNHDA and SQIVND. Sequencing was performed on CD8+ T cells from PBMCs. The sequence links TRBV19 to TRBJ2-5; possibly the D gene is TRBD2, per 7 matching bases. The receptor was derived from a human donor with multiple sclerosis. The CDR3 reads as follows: CASSMWGRGGVETQYF. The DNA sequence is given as TGTGCCAGTAGTATGTGGGGTAGGGGGGGAGTGGAGACCCAGTACTTC. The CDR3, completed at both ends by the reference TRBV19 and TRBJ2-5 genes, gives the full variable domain DGGITQSPKYLFRKEGQNVTLSCEQNLNHDAMYWYRQDPGQGLRLIYYSQIVNDFQKGDIAEGYSVSREKKESFPLTVTSAQKNPTAFYLCASSMWGRGGVETQYFGPGTRLLVL.